Listed below are T cell receptor beta chains from one sample, sequenced in a study of T cells in Graves' hyperthyroidism and ophthalmopathy. TCRdb reprocessed the multiplex PCR reads via MiXCR and lists one record per CDR3 protein. This table has 300,000 to 450,000 distinct CDR3 sequences, approximately 13% appearing once. The source material was blood. The receptor set was obtained from a woman aged 55-69 years with Graves' hyperthyroidism. The CDR3 runs from the conserved cysteine through the conserved F or W. A D gene is named only where the DNA matches it firmly. Size is omitted from some rows. Given values are once, few, many or a class for expanded clones.

J gene | CDR3 length | V gene | clone size | D gene | CDR3 protein | CDR3 DNA
TRBJ2-5 | 15 | TRBV7-9 | NA | TRBD2 | CASSPPGLAQETQYF | TGTGCCAGCAGCCCCCCCGGACTAGCACAAGAGACCCAGTACTTC
TRBJ2-3 | 13 | TRBV19 | many | NA | CASSTKGADTQYF | TGTGCCAGCTCTACGAAGGGCGCAGATACGCAGTATTTT
TRBJ2-1 | 19 | TRBV11-2 | many | TRBD2 | CASSRFRTSGSRYYNEQFF | TGTGCCAGCAGCCGTTTCCGGACTAGCGGGAGCCGTTACTACAATGAGCAGTTCTTC
TRBJ1-5 | 13 | TRBV19 | NA | NA | CASSIVQGQPQHF | TGTGCCAGTAGTATAGTTCAGGGTCAGCCCCAGCATTTT
TRBJ2-7 | 16 | TRBV30 | NA | NA | CAWSVRGGTNSYEQYF | TGTGCCTGGAGTGTACGAGGAGGCACAAACTCCTACGAGCAGTACTTC
TRBJ2-2 | 14 | TRBV7-2 | NA | NA | CASSKSLSVGELFF | TGTGCCAGCAGCAAAAGCCTGAGCGTCGGGGAGCTGTTTTTT
TRBJ1-6 | 14 | TRBV24-1 | many | NA | CATSLGGQGSPLHF | TGTGCCACCAGCCTGGGGGGGCAAGGATCACCCCTCCACTTT
TRBJ2-7 | 12 | TRBV25-1 | few | NA | CASSIQPYEQYF | TGTGCCAGCAGTATACAGCCCTACGAGCAGTACTTC
TRBJ2-5 | 14 | TRBV7-8 | many | TRBD1 | CASSSTGGAGTQYF | TGTGCCAGCAGCTCCACAGGGGGCGCCGGGACCCAGTACTTC
TRBJ2-5 | 14 | TRBV5-1 | many | NA | CASSGTGRQETQYF | TGCGCCAGCAGCGGGACCGGGAGACAAGAGACCCAGTACTTC
TRBJ2-7 | 16 | TRBV6-6 | many | TRBD1 | CASSYLPGQGTNEQYF | TGTGCCAGCAGTTACTTACCGGGACAGGGAACGAACGAGCAGTACTTC
TRBJ2-3 | 15 | TRBV28 | many | TRBD2 | CASNFLAGVGDTQYF | TGTGCCAGTAATTTTCTAGCGGGGGTGGGAGATACGCAGTATTTT
TRBJ2-7 | 14 | TRBV19 | many | NA | CASSITGSSYEQYF | TGTGCCAGTAGTATCACGGGCAGCTCCTACGAGCAGTACTTC
TRBJ2-1 | 14 | TRBV5-8 | many | TRBD2 | CASSLGLAGSEQFF | TGTGCCAGCAGCTTGGGACTAGCTGGGTCTGAGCAGTTCTTC
TRBJ2-7 | 15 | TRBV6-5 | NA | TRBD2 | CASSTEREGSYEQYF | TGTGCCAGCAGTACCGAGCGGGAGGGATCCTACGAGCAGTACTTC
TRBJ2-3 | 13 | TRBV24-1 | NA | NA | CATSDQVWDTQYF | TGTGCCACCAGTGACCAAGTCTGGGATACGCAGTATTTT
TRBJ2-1 | 15 | TRBV7-8 | many | TRBD1 | CASSSPGTGVDEQFF | TGTGCCAGCAGCTCACCCGGGACAGGGGTGGATGAGCAGTTCTTC
TRBJ2-2 | 12 | TRBV27 | few | NA | CASSKSGGELFF | TGTGCCAGCAGTAAATCGGGGGGGGAGCTGTTTTTT
TRBJ1-2 | 15 | TRBV24-1 | NA | TRBD1 | CATSPSTGGWDGYTF | TGTGCCACCAGTCCTTCCACAGGGGGCTGGGATGGCTACACCTTC
TRBJ2-3 | 14 | TRBV12-3/TRBV12-4 | NA | NA | CASRPGLRTDTQYF | TGTGCCAGCAGGCCGGGACTCCGCACAGATACGCAGTATTTT
TRBJ1-2 | 12 | TRBV20-1 | many | TRBD1 | CSANLGQYGYTF | TGCAGTGCTAACCTGGGACAGTATGGCTACACCTTC
TRBJ2-3 | 20 | TRBV4-1 | NA | TRBD2 | CASSQEGELAGGRRTDTQYF | TGCGCCAGCAGCCAAGAGGGGGAACTAGCGGGAGGACGTCGCACAGATACGCAGTATTTT
TRBJ2-3 | 14 | TRBV12-3/TRBV12-4 | many | NA | CASHYTVDSDTQYF | TGTGCCAGCCACTATACCGTCGATTCAGATACGCAGTATTTT
TRBJ1-5 | 13 | TRBV27 | many | NA | CASSYDSTQPQHF | TGTGCCAGCAGTTACGACAGCACCCAGCCCCAGCATTTT
TRBJ1-6 | 14 | TRBV18 | many | TRBD1 | CASSLGQANSPLHF | TGTGCCAGCTCACTGGGACAGGCGAATTCACCCCTCCACTTT
TRBJ1-6 | 15 | TRBV5-1 | NA | TRBD1 | CASSYGQGYNSPLHF | TGCGCCAGCAGCTATGGACAGGGCTATAATTCACCCCTCCACTTT
TRBJ1-6 | 16 | TRBV6-5 | few | NA | CASSYSTGPYNSPPHF | TGTGCCAGCAGTTACTCGACAGGCCCGTATAATTCACCCCCCCACTTT
TRBJ1-5 | 16 | TRBV6-5 | NA | NA | CASSYDGQTSNQPQHF | TGTGCCAGCAGTTACGACGGACAGACCAGCAATCAGCCCCAGCATTTT
TRBJ1-5 | 16 | TRBV6-1 | NA | NA | CASSEVWGFSNQPQHF | TGTGCCAGCAGTGAAGTCTGGGGGTTTAGCAATCAGCCCCAGCATTTT
TRBJ2-1 | 17 | TRBV19 | NA | TRBD2 | CASSTSHGLAGRDEQFF | TGTGCCAGTAGTACATCCCACGGCCTAGCGGGACGGGATGAGCAGTTCTTC
TRBJ2-1 | 14 | TRBV19 | NA | TRBD2 | CASSMPSGNTEQFF | TGTGCCAGTAGTATGCCTAGCGGGAACACTGAGCAGTTCTTC
TRBJ1-4 | 14 | TRBV6-1 | many | NA | CASSPPGGDEKLFF | TGTGCCAGCAGTCCCCCTGGGGGAGATGAAAAACTGTTTTTT
TRBJ1-4 | 15 | TRBV18 | few | TRBD1 | CASSPPGQGARKLFF | TGTGCCAGCTCACCACCGGGACAGGGGGCCCGAAAACTGTTTTTT
TRBJ2-3 | 17 | TRBV12-3/TRBV12-4 | NA | TRBD2 | CASSPKLAGDNTDTQYF | TGTGCCAGCAGTCCAAAACTAGCGGGGGACAACACAGATACGCAGTATTTT
TRBJ2-1 | 15 | TRBV6-2/TRBV6-3 | NA | TRBD2 | CASRKLAGGGNEQFF | TGTGCCAGCAGGAAACTAGCGGGAGGAGGGAATGAGCAGTTCTTC
TRBJ1-2 | 13 | TRBV28 | NA | NA | CASTWDPRNGYTF | TGTGCCAGCACCTGGGACCCTCGAAATGGCTACACCTTC
TRBJ2-3 | 15 | TRBV12-3/TRBV12-4 | many | NA | CASSLSGSPTDTQYF | TGTGCCAGCAGCCTTAGCGGAAGTCCCACAGATACGCAGTATTTT
TRBJ1-2 | 15 | TRBV3-1 | many | NA | CASSRNSNSNYGYTF | TGTGCCAGCAGCCGAAACTCGAACTCTAACTATGGCTACACCTTC
TRBJ2-1 | 10 | TRBV2 | many | NA | CASGGDEQFF | TGTGCCAGCGGAGGGGATGAGCAGTTCTTC
TRBJ2-1 | 15 | TRBV5-1 | many | TRBD2 | CASSLAGISYNEQFF | TGCGCCAGCAGCCTAGCGGGAATCTCCTACAATGAGCAGTTCTTC
TRBJ1-4 | 13 | TRBV12-5 | few | NA | CASGTSGWEKLFF | TGTGCTAGTGGTACCTCAGGGTGGGAAAAACTGTTTTTT
TRBJ2-5 | 16 | TRBV11-2 | NA | TRBD2 | CASSLRSGRVPETQYF | TGTGCCAGCAGCTTACGGAGCGGGAGAGTTCCTGAGACCCAGTACTTC
TRBJ1-1 | 15 | TRBV10-3 | many | TRBD1 | CAISDNRGLNTEAFF | TGTGCCATCAGTGACAACAGGGGTTTGAACACTGAAGCTTTCTTT
TRBJ2-3 | 14 | TRBV2 | many | NA | CASTRGISTDTQYF | TGTGCCAGCACCCGAGGGATTAGCACAGATACGCAGTATTTT
TRBJ1-3 | 16 | TRBV9 | NA | TRBD1 | CASSSFTGGSGNTIYF | TGTGCCAGCAGCTCATTCACAGGGGGCTCTGGAAACACCATATATTTT
TRBJ2-7 | 14 | TRBV19 | few | TRBD1 | CASSLRDRLYEQYF | TGTGCCAGTAGTCTCCGGGACAGACTCTACGAGCAGTACTTC
TRBJ2-7 | 15 | TRBV28 | many | TRBD2 | CASSSRTSGGGEQYF | TGTGCCAGCAGTTCGCGTACTAGCGGAGGTGGCGAGCAGTACTTC
TRBJ2-3 | 16 | TRBV6-1 | many | NA | CASRGFREGDPDTQYF | TGTGCCAGCAGGGGATTTAGGGAGGGGGATCCAGATACGCAGTATTTT
TRBJ2-2 | 13 | TRBV27 | many | NA | CASSWRNTGELFF | TGTGCCAGCAGTTGGAGGAACACCGGGGAGCTGTTTTTT
TRBJ2-1 | 11 | TRBV14 | NA | NA | CASGRADEQFF | TGTGCCAGCGGCAGGGCCGATGAGCAGTTCTTC
TRBJ1-2 | 14 | TRBV24-1 | few | NA | CATSDGPRFGGYTF | TGTGCCACCAGTGACGGACCTAGGTTCGGTGGCTACACCTTC
TRBJ2-5 | 16 | TRBV7-3 | many | TRBD1 | CASSLTAPDRGVTQYF | TGTGCCAGCAGCTTAACCGCCCCTGACAGGGGTGTGACCCAGTACTTC
TRBJ2-3 | 16 | TRBV20-1 | many | TRBD1 | CSAARQGPIHTDTQYF | TGCAGTGCAGCAAGACAGGGCCCAATACACACAGATACGCAGTATTTT
TRBJ2-3 | 17 | TRBV12-5 | NA | TRBD2 | CASGDGGLAGVYDTQYF | TGTGCTAGTGGTGACGGAGGACTAGCGGGAGTTTATGATACGCAGTATTTT
TRBJ2-7 | 14 | TRBV15 | many | NA | CATSTSGLPYEQYF | TGTGCCACCAGCACCTCCGGTCTACCCTACGAGCAGTACTTC